The clone carrying this T cell receptor beta chain was detected only a few times. Its antigen remains unidentified. The data belong to a study of T-cell reconstitution after alpha-beta-depleted transplantation in children. General observations from the study: Newly made T cells mostly supplied T-cell counts and diversity one year after transplant. Expanded graft clones, several hundred of them, were reportedly the source of alpha-beta T cells about two months after transplant. In some patients, recipient T cells and intrathymic progenitors surviving conditioning explained high day-60 diversity.

Researchers prepared the TCRbeta library using unique molecular identifiers, the study reports. TCRdb analysed the PCR reads with MiXCR anew, one entry per CDR3 protein. This table holds over 200,000 distinct CDR3 sequences, 9.5% to 13% found once. The CDR3 runs 14 residues. In germline, CDR1 is WNHNN, CDR2 SYGVQD (reference sequence). Trimming pared 4 bases from V and 2 bases from J, leaving 9 bases between. The source was PBMCs, collected before TCRalphabeta/CD19-depleted stem cell transplant. The clonotype originates from a child under three years old with acute myeloid leukemia, due to receive a stem cell transplant. V is TRBV10-1 and J is TRBJ2-1; perhaps D is TRBD1 or TRBD2 (5 bases each). This CDR3 is CASSAGRTYNEQFF. The CDR3 DNA follows: TGCGCCAGCAGTGCGGGACGGACCTACAATGAGCAGTTCTTC.